The next 7 T cell receptor beta chains were all read from a single sample in a study of CD8 T cells in Susac syndrome. Random hexamers were used to reverse transcribe roughly 0.5 to 1 ug of RNA. TCRdb re-called the immunoSEQ multiplex PCR reads with MiXCR, one entry per CDR3 protein. The repertoire holds just over 150,000 distinct CDR3 sequences, with roughly 94% as singletons. The material sequenced was CD8+ T cells from PBMCs. The receptors were gathered from a human donor with multiple sclerosis.

The gene calls are TRBV14 and TRBJ1-2; D possibly corresponds to TRBD1 (6 bases). This CDR3 is 14 amino acids long. Germline V CDR1 and CDR2: SGHDN, FVKESK. Trimming cost V 4 bases and J 6 bases, with 15 bases left between them. CDR3 DNA sequence: TGTGCCAGCAGCCCCTACAGGGTTCAAGATGGCTACACCTTC. As protein: CASSPYRVQDGYTF.

This chain uses TRBV15 with TRBJ2-1, with 11 bases matching TRBD2. The V gene's germline CDR1 is LNHNV and CDR2 YYDKDF (reference sequence). The ends lost 0 bases at V and 6 bases at J; junction bases unmatched: 1. The length of the CDR3 is 15 residues. CDR3 bases: TGTGCCACCAGCAGAGATAGCGGGGGGGCCAATGAGCAGTTCTTC. It codes for CATSRDSGGANEQFF.

The gene calls are TRBV25-1 and TRBJ1-2, with D possibly matching TRBD1 (5 bases). V was clipped by 8 bases and J by 3 bases, with 19 bases between them. The germline V gene has CDR1 MGHDK and CDR2 SYGVNS. The CDR3 is 15 residues long. CDR3 in amino acids: CASRGATIGDYGYTF. The CDR3 DNA is TGTGCCAGCCGGGGAGCGACAATAGGGGACTATGGCTACACCTTC.

V and J are TRBV27 and TRBJ1-5; D ambiguous. Germline V CDR1 and CDR2: MNHEY, SMNVEV (reference sequence). V lost 6 bases to trimming and J lost 3 bases, with 6 bases between them. The CDR3 runs 12 residues. CDR3 DNA sequence: TGTGCCAGCAGCCCTCACAATCAGCCCCAGCATTTT. Its protein is CASSPHNQPQHF.

V and J are TRBV10-3 and TRBJ2-3, with D hard to call. Germline CDR1 and CDR2: ENHRY and SYGVKD. CDR3 length: 14 amino acids. The germline V and J ends were trimmed by 6 bases and 1 base, with 11 bases remaining between them. The CDR3 region has the DNA TGTGCCATCAGCCTCCTTGCCCGCACAGATACGCAGTATTTT. Its protein product is CAISLLARTDTQYF.

The rearrangement links TRBV29-1 to TRBJ1-2, with 8 bases identical to TRBD1. CDR3 length equals 15 residues. J gave up 5 bases and V 7 bases, and 15 bases lay outside the gene matches. In germline, CDR1 is SQVTM, CDR2 ANQGSEA. The CDR3 DNA reads as TGCAGCGGCGGGACAGGATCCCAAGAAGGGTATGGCTACACCTTC. It is translated as CSGGTGSQEGYGYTF.

The chain joins TRBV5-1 to TRBJ1-1; perhaps TRBD1 as D (5 bases). The CDR3 has 16 residues. Per germline, CDR1 SGHRS and CDR2 YFSETQ. Trimming stripped 6 bases from V and 3 bases from J, with 21 bases between. CDR3 sequence: CASTGGVGLRYTEAFF. CDR3 coding DNA: TGCGCCAGCACCGGAGGGGTTGGATTGAGGTACACTGAAGCTTTCTTT.